The 27 T cell receptor beta chains given below trace back to one sample, sequenced in a study of blood T cell repertoires in COVID-19. Measured with immunoSEQ multiplex PCR; TCRdb has only the in-frame clones, and not every one. This sample carries 100,000 to 150,000 clones, about 85% of them seen once, and the ten largest clones take roughly 6.7%. What was sequenced was peripheral blood. These receptors were collected from a man older than 75 with active or convalescent COVID-19.

The chain has TRBV30 and TRBJ2-2, with D maybe TRBD2 (6 bases). The CDR3 loop spans 15 amino acids. Germline loops: CDR1 GTSNPN, CDR2 SVGIG (reference sequence). Trimming removed 2 bases at V and 6 bases at J, with 16 bases between. Here the CDR3 reads CAWSPLSGVAGELFF. CDR3 nucleotides: TGTGCCTGGAGTCCACTCTCGGGAGTGGCCGGGGAGCTGTTTTTT.

The sample holds a few counts of this clone. The V gene is TRBV5-1, the J gene TRBJ2-7, with D possibly TRBD1 on 5 matching bases. V lost 3 bases to trimming and J lost 4 bases, with 11 bases between them. CDR3 length: 13 amino acids. Per germline, CDR1 SGHRS and CDR2 YFSETQ. CDR3 DNA sequence: TGCGCCAGCAGCTCGGACATGTCATACGAGCAGTACTTC. Translating it yields CASSSDMSYEQYF.

This chain connects TRBV5-1 to TRBJ2-2; TRBD2 matches 11 bases. Germline-derived CDR1 and CDR2 are SGHRS and YFSETQ. After removal of 2 bases from V and 0 bases from J, the junction contained 3 bases not matched to a gene. The CDR3 contains 17 residues. The CDR3 DNA follows: TGCGCCAGCAGCTTTCCACTAGCGGGGGCGAACACCGGGGAGCTGTTTTTT. Translating it yields CASSFPLAGANTGELFF.

This chain connects TRBV6-5 to TRBJ1-2, with 9 bases that match TRBD1. The CDR3 is 15 amino acids. CDR1 MNHEY and CDR2 SVGAGI come from the germline V gene. The trim removed 5 bases at V and 5 bases at J, leaving 9 bases unmatched. The CDR3 sequence is CASSTRTGADYGYTF. In DNA form, the CDR3 reads TGTGCCAGCAGTACGCGGACAGGGGCAGATTATGGCTACACCTTC.

V gene TRBV24-1 combines with J gene TRBJ2-1, with TRBD2 as a possible D gene (8 bases). From germline, CDR1 is KGHDR and CDR2 SFDVKD. V was cut by 5 bases and J by 5 bases, with 27 bases left in between. The CDR3 runs 19 residues. CDR3 sequence: CATSGSGTVAVAGHNEQFF. CDR3 in DNA: TGTGCCACCAGTGGATCCGGGACAGTCGCGGTAGCGGGGCACAATGAGCAGTTCTTC.

The V and J genes are TRBV11-3 and TRBJ2-3, with 8 positions matching TRBD2. V dropped 1 base and J dropped 14; count of bases not matched to a gene: 11. CDR1 is SGHNT, CDR2 YENEEA, per germline. This CDR3 is built from 14 residues. The CDR3: CASSLGGLAGPPYF. The CDR3 nucleotides read TGTGCCAGCAGCTTAGGAGGACTAGCCGGGCCCCCGTATTTT.

J is TRBJ1-5 and V is TRBV27, with D uncertain. V gave up 2 bases and J gave up 4 bases, with 15 bases separating them. The CDR3 runs to 16 residues. Germline values: CDR1 MNHEY, CDR2 SMNVEV (reference sequence). The CDR3 coding sequence is TGTGCCAGCAGTTTAGTAGGCAGGTCCAAGAATCAGCCCCAGCATTTT. This sequence encodes CASSLVGRSKNQPQHF.

This chain joins TRBV5-1 and TRBJ1-1; no clear D gene. The CDR3 sequence is 12 residues long. Germline V gene data show CDR1 as SGHRS and CDR2 as YFSETQ. Trimming took 2 bases from V and 7 from J, leaving 9 bases between them. For the CDR3, the DNA is TGCGCCAGCAGCTTAGACCGGAGTGAAGCTTTCTTT. This codes for CASSLDRSEAFF.

This clone was counted between two and nine times. This chain uses TRBV6-5 with TRBJ1-5; D ambiguous. This CDR3 is 14 amino acids long. CDR1 and CDR2 from the germline V gene are MNHEY and SVGAGI. Trimming took 6 bases from V and 0 from J, leaving 9 bases between them. The CDR3 loop is CASSLRGSNQPQHF. The CDR3 coding sequence is TGTGCCAGCAGCCTACGCGGTAGCAATCAGCCCCAGCATTTT.

The genes are TRBV27 and TRBJ1-2, with TRBD1 matching 12 bases. V shed 4 bases and J 8 bases; nucleotides not matched to a gene: 5. Looked up from germline, CDR1 is MNHEY and CDR2 is SMNVEV (reference sequence). The CDR3 consists of 14 residues. The DNA for the CDR3 is TGTGCCAGCAGTTCCGGGACAGGGGGCCGGGGCTACACCTTC. It codes for CASSSGTGGRGYTF.

The rearrangement uses TRBV7-2 and TRBJ1-1, with D possibly being TRBD1 (5 bases). V was pared by 5 bases and J by 11 bases, with 21 bases between. The CDR3 length is 14 residues. Germline V gene data show CDR1 as SGHTA and CDR2 as FQGNSA. The CDR3 here is CASSPLLGLTAAFF. In nucleotides, the CDR3 is TGTGCCAGCAGCCCACTTCTGGGACTAACGGCGGCTTTCTTT.

The CDR3 loop reads CASSPPQGAFHEQYF. The CDR3 DNA reads as TGTGCCAGCTCACCACCCCAGGGGGCATTTCACGAGCAGTACTTC. The genes are TRBV18 and TRBJ2-7, with 8 bases aligning to TRBD1. This CDR3 region has 15 residues. Germline loops: CDR1 KGHSH, CDR2 LQKENI. V lost 0 bases to trimming and J lost 5 bases; unmatched junction nucleotides: 6.

V usage is TRBV10-1 and J usage is TRBJ2-1; 9 positions match TRBD1. The CDR3 runs 20 residues. After removal of 1 base from V and 0 bases from J, the junction contained 13 bases not matched to a gene. Germline values: CDR1 WNHNN, CDR2 SYGVQD (reference sequence). The CDR3 is CASSEWGDRAGNSSYNEQFF. DNA of the CDR3: TGCGCCAGCAGTGAGTGGGGGGACAGGGCGGGCAATAGCTCCTACAATGAGCAGTTCTTC.

This chain links TRBV24-1 with TRBJ2-2; a weak D match, TRBD1 (5 bases). Germline CDR1 is KGHDR and CDR2 is SFDVKD. V gave up 3 bases and J gave up 4 bases, with 14 bases separating them. The CDR3 has 16 amino acids. The DNA for the CDR3 is TGTGCCACCAGTGATCGGGCAGGGTGGGGCACCGGGGAGCTGTTTTTT. Amino acid sequence: CATSDRAGWGTGELFF.

This clone has just a few counts. The V gene is TRBV7-2, the J gene TRBJ2-1, with TRBD1 identical over 8 bases. Trimming took 5 bases from V and 4 from J; bases not matched to a gene: 7. CDR3 length equals 15 residues. Germline CDR1 reads SGHTA; CDR2 reads FQGNSA. The CDR3 DNA follows: TGTGCCAGCAGCCCCACCGGGACAGGATACAATGAGCAGTTCTTC. The encoded protein is CASSPTGTGYNEQFF. The variable domain in full, completed from reference TRBV7-2 and TRBJ2-1, reads GAGVSQSPSNKVTEKGKDVELRCDPISGHTALYWYRQSLGQGLEFLIYFQGNSAPDKSGLPSDRFSAERTGGSVSTLTIQRTQQEDSAVYLCASSPTGTGYNEQFFGPGTRLTVL.

The genes are TRBV2 and TRBJ1-2; the match to TRBD1 covers 8 bases. The CDR3 totals 13 residues. Germline CDR1 SNHLY, CDR2 FYNNEI. The V gene end was trimmed by 6 bases and the J gene end by 8 bases; junction bases not matched to a gene: 8. CDR3 in DNA: TGTGCCAGCAGGACAGGGGTATGGGAAGGCTACACCTTC. This gives the protein CASRTGVWEGYTF.

The J gene is TRBJ2-7, the V gene TRBV3-1 (or the pseudogene TRBV3-2), with TRBD2 as a possible D gene (6 bases). V lost 0 bases and J lost 0, with 27 bases in between. The CDR3 consists of 21 residues. Looked up from germline, CDR1 is LGHDT and CDR2 is YNNKEL (reference sequence). The CDR3 sequence: CASSQDLIGHRGIPLSYEQYF. The CDR3 DNA follows: TGTGCCAGCAGCCAAGATTTGATTGGGCACCGGGGGATCCCACTCTCCTACGAGCAGTACTTC.

V is TRBV6-6 and J is TRBJ2-1; 8 bases line up with TRBD2. This CDR3 region has 16 residues. V lost 5 bases to trimming and J lost 1 base; unmatched junction nucleotides: 7. Per the germline V gene, CDR1 is MNHNY and CDR2 is SVGAGI (reference sequence). Here the CDR3 reads CASSRNSGTSYNEQFF. In nucleotides, the CDR3 is TGTGCCAGCAGTCGAAATAGCGGGACATCCTACAATGAGCAGTTCTTC.

V is TRBV28 and J is TRBJ1-3, with a tentative D call TRBD1 (6 bases). The CDR3 runs 16 residues. With 4 bases removed from V and 0 bases from J, the gap between germline ends came to 13 bases. CDR1 is MDHEN, CDR2 SYDVKM, per germline. The CDR3 region is CASSYRGFSSGNTIYF. The CDR3 DNA is TGTGCCAGCAGTTATAGGGGGTTCAGCTCTGGAAACACCATATATTTT.

This chain uses TRBV5-1 with TRBJ1-1; D is uncertain. Germline-derived CDR1 and CDR2 are SGHRS and YFSETQ. The CDR3 loop spans 13 amino acids. V was shortened by 4 bases and J by 1 base, with 8 bases between the two germline ends. This CDR3 is CASSPQANTEAFF. In nucleotides, the CDR3 is TGCGCCAGCAGCCCCCAGGCGAACACTGAAGCTTTCTTT.

The chain employs TRBV5-4 and TRBJ2-5, with D hard to call. Germline V gene lookup returns CDR1 SGHNT and CDR2 YYREEE (reference sequence). This CDR3 has 14 amino acids. V lost 4 bases, J lost 1 base, and 11 bases lay in between. This CDR3 is CASSAARSQETQYF. CDR3 in DNA: TGTGCCAGCAGCGCCGCACGGTCCCAAGAGACCCAGTACTTC.

The count of this clone is one. CDR3 nucleotides: TGCGCCAGCAGCCAAACCACCCAGAATTACAATGAGCAGTTCTTC. Encoded protein: CASSQTTQNYNEQFF. The rearrangement uses TRBV5-1 and TRBJ2-1; unclear D gene. V was shortened by 4 bases and J by 4 bases, with 15 bases between the two germline ends. The CDR3 extends over 15 amino acids. Germline V gives CDR1 SGHRS, CDR2 YFSETQ. Supplemented by reference TRBV5-1 and TRBJ2-1, the full variable domain reads KAGVTQTPRYLIKTRGQQVTLSCSPISGHRSVSWYQQTPGQGLQFLFEYFSETQRNKGNFPGRFSGRQFSNSRSEMNVSTLELGDSALYLCASSQTTQNYNEQFFGPGTRLTVL.

This clone was observed once. J is TRBJ2-1 and V is TRBV7-2; D might be TRBD1 (8 bases). V was cut by 5 bases and J by 8 bases, with 19 bases left in between. The CDR3 spans 15 residues. Germline V lookup: CDR1 SGHTA, CDR2 FQGNSA. CDR3 sequence (DNA): TGTGCCAGCAGCCTACAGGGGGGGGGTGGCCATGAGCAGTTCTTC. It specifies CASSLQGGGGHEQFF.

The chain employs TRBV30 and TRBJ1-6; TRBD1 aligns across 8 bases. The CDR3 has 19 amino acids. Germline CDR1 and CDR2: GTSNPN and SVGIG (reference sequence). V shed 3 bases and J 1 base; nucleotides not matched to a gene: 14. The CDR3 DNA follows: TGTGCCTGGAGGAAACCTTCCGGGACAGGAGGTTCCTATAATTCACCCCTCCACTTT. This translates into CAWRKPSGTGGSYNSPLHF.

Of note for this clone: This sample also contains other DNA sequences that code for the same CDR3. The gene calls are TRBV4-1 and TRBJ1-2; 8 bases align to TRBD1. Germline CDR1 MGHRA, CDR2 YSYEKL. This CDR3 has 14 residues. Losses at the gene ends were 4 bases for V and 5 bases for J; bases not matched to a gene: 6. The CDR3 is CASSPDRGGYGYTF. The CDR3 DNA reads as TGCGCCAGCAGCCCCGACAGGGGAGGATATGGCTACACCTTC.

This clone is a singleton in its sample. V gene TRBV18 combines with J gene TRBJ1-2; 7 bases match TRBD1. After removal of 1 base from V and 6 bases from J, the junction contained 5 bases not matched to a gene. CDR1 is KGHSH and CDR2 is LQKENI in the germline V gene. The CDR3 contains 14 residues. CDR3 in DNA: TGTGCCAGCTCACCACAGACAGGGACACATGGCTACACCTTC. It is translated as CASSPQTGTHGYTF.

The J gene is TRBJ1-3, the V gene TRBV2, with TRBD1 matching 9 bases. Germline CDR1 SNHLY, CDR2 FYNNEI. The CDR3 extends over 15 amino acids. Trimming at V came to 1 base and at J to 7 bases, leaving 5 bases not matched to a gene. The CDR3 reads CASSEDRGRGNTIYF. The CDR3 DNA sequence: TGTGCCAGCAGTGAAGACAGGGGGCGCGGGAACACCATATATTTT.